The 25 T cell receptor beta chains below come from one sample, sequenced in a study of vaccination effects on CD4 cells after COVID-19. Sequencing used immunoSEQ multiplex PCR; TCRdb keeps in-frame clones, though not all of them. This table holds about 58,000 clones, roughly 80% found once. The authors isolated CD4+ T cells after 9 to 10 days of culture. Their specific antigens are unknown. Here the sequenced sample was CD4+ T cells from PBMCs cultured without peptide, taken before COVID-19 vaccination. The origin of the receptors is a human donor who received a COVID-19 vaccine.

This clone has just a few counts. J is TRBJ1-2 and V is TRBV4-1; 8 positions match TRBD1. The ends lost 6 bases at V and 3 bases at J; junction bases unmatched: 6. CDR1 is MGHRA and CDR2 is YSYEKL in the germline V gene. The CDR3 runs to 14 residues. The CDR3 region is CASSPRGQDYGYTF. The CDR3 region has the DNA TGCGCCAGCAGTCCACGGGGACAGGACTATGGCTACACCTTC.

Only a few counts were recorded for this clone. This rearrangement joins TRBV4-3 to TRBJ1-2; TRBD1 matches 7 bases. Germline loops: CDR1 LGHNA, CDR2 YSLEER. There are 15 residues in the CDR3. Unmatched junction bases numbered 2, after V lost 1 base and J lost 0 bases. The CDR3 nucleotides are TGCGCCAGCAGCCAAGTAGGGACAGCTAACTATGGCTACACCTTC. Amino acid sequence: CASSQVGTANYGYTF.

V usage is TRBV28 and J usage is TRBJ2-7; 9 nucleotides align to TRBD1. The CDR3 is made up of 16 amino acids. Trimming removed 4 bases from V and 5 bases from J; junction bases left unmatched: 12. In germline, CDR1 is MDHEN, CDR2 SYDVKM. Written as DNA, the CDR3 is TGTGCCAGCAGTTCCCCGACCGGGACAGGGTTCCACGAGCAGTACGTC. Amino acid sequence: CASSSPTGTGFHEQYV.

CDR3 DNA: TGTGCCAGCAGTTTCGGGGGGCAGCCCCAGCATTTT. This encodes CASSFGGQPQHF. This sequence joins TRBV12-3 or TRBV12-4 and TRBJ1-5, with D possibly matching TRBD1 (5 bases). This CDR3 is built from 12 residues. V was shortened by 3 bases and J by 7 bases, with 7 bases between the two germline ends.

The rearrangement uses TRBV6-5 and TRBJ2-2; a possible D gene is TRBD2 (5 bases). V dropped 6 bases and J dropped 5 bases, with 13 bases sitting between them. This CDR3 is 14 amino acids long. CDR1 is MNHEY and CDR2 is SVGAGI in the germline V gene. The CDR3 bases are TGTGCCAGCAGGGCGGGCCAAACGACCGGGGAGCTGTTTTTT. Translation: CASRAGQTTGELFF.

The CDR3 nucleotides are TGCGCCAGCAGCGAGGACAGGGGGTTACATGGGGCTTTCTTT. Translation: CASSEDRGLHGAFF. The chain has TRBV5-1 and TRBJ1-1; 10 bases are a match to TRBD1. The CDR3 contains 14 residues. J was trimmed by 11 bases and V by 4 bases; bases with no gene match: 11. Germline V lookup: CDR1 SGHRS, CDR2 YFSETQ.

The V call is TRBV4-1, the J call TRBJ2-5; 10 bases map to TRBD2. This CDR3 is 14 amino acids long. Germline CDR1 MGHRA, CDR2 YSYEKL. V lost 3 bases, J lost 3 bases, and 1 base stayed unmatched. CDR3 sequence: CASSHGTSEETQYF. The CDR3 nucleotides read TGCGCCAGCAGCCACGGGACTAGCGAAGAGACCCAGTACTTC.

This clone was picked up one time. This chain connects TRBV7-2 to TRBJ1-4; possible D gene TRBD1, 6 bases. Germline CDR1 SGHTA, CDR2 FQGNSA. This CDR3 is built from 16 residues. Trimming removed 4 bases at V and 5 bases at J, with 17 bases between. The CDR3 DNA reads as TGTGCCAGCAGCTCTTCCGCAGGGGAAGGGAATGAAAAACTGTTTTTT. It translates to CASSSSAGEGNEKLFF. The full variable domain, rest sourced from reference TRBV7-2 and TRBJ1-4, is GAGVSQSPSNKVTEKGKDVELRCDPISGHTALYWYRQSLGQGLEFLIYFQGNSAPDKSGLPSDRFSAERTGGSVSTLTIQRTQQEDSAVYLCASSSSAGEGNEKLFFGSGTQLSVL.

This clone was seen a few times. V and J are TRBV27 and TRBJ1-6, with no clear D. There are 16 residues in the CDR3. Germline V gene data show CDR1 as MNHEY and CDR2 as SMNVEV (reference sequence). V lost 8 bases, J lost 4 bases, and 18 bases lay in between. CDR3 region: CASSLIGVRYNSPLHF. CDR3 DNA: TGTGCCAGCTCTCTCATCGGCGTCAGATATAATTCACCCCTCCACTTT.

The V call is TRBV7-8, the J call TRBJ1-2, with 8 bases identical to TRBD1. CDR3 length: 15 residues. The V and J ends lost 5 bases and 3 bases, in that order; junction bases with no gene match: 8. Germline CDR1 is SGHVS and CDR2 is FQNEAQ. The DNA of the CDR3 is TGTGCCAGCAGCCTCCGATTGACAGGGGACTATGGCTACACCTTC. Translated: CASSLRLTGDYGYTF.

The CDR3 here is CASRETGAGPMNTEAFF. CDR3 DNA sequence: TGTGCCAGCAGGGAGACAGGCGCAGGGCCGATGAACACTGAAGCTTTCTTT. The V call is TRBV7-8, the J call TRBJ1-1; possibly TRBD1 for D (6 bases). The CDR3 covers 17 residues. V lost 6 bases, J lost 0 bases, and 20 bases lay in between. Germline loops: CDR1 SGHVS, CDR2 FQNEAQ. Full variable domain (remainder filled in from reference TRBV7-8 and TRBJ1-1): GAGVSQSPRYKVAKRGQDVALRCDPISGHVSLFWYQQALGQGPEFLTYFQNEAQLDKSGLPSDRFFAERPEGSVSTLKIQRTQQEDSAVYLCASRETGAGPMNTEAFFGQGTRLTVV.

J is TRBJ1-3 and V is TRBV6-6, with a possible D match to TRBD1 (6 bases). CDR1 and CDR2 (germline): MNHNY, SVGAGI (reference sequence). Trimming stripped 7 bases from V and 7 bases from J, with 23 bases between. The CDR3 totals 16 residues. CDR3 residues: CASTIGSGQPFNTIYF. CDR3 DNA: TGTGCCAGCACCATTGGGTCCGGACAGCCTTTTAACACCATATATTTT.

The rearrangement uses TRBV3-1 (or the pseudogene TRBV3-2) and TRBJ2-2; 7 bases are shared with TRBD2. V shed 0 bases and J 6 bases; nucleotides not matched to a gene: 10. The CDR3 consists of 17 residues. CDR1 LGHDT and CDR2 YNNKEL come from the germline V gene (reference sequence). The CDR3 is CASSQDLLGGVPGELFF. The CDR3 DNA is TGTGCCAGCAGCCAAGATCTCCTTGGGGGGGTGCCCGGGGAGCTGTTTTTT.

The CDR3 sequence: CASSPAGRENIQYF. CDR3 nucleotides: TGTGCCAGCAGCCCCGCAGGCAGGGAAAACATTCAGTACTTC. The chain couples TRBV5-6 to TRBJ2-4; maybe TRBD1 (5 bases). The CDR3 is 14 amino acids. Germline lookup yields CDR1 SGHDT and CDR2 YYEEEE. V was trimmed by 4 bases and J by 5 bases, leaving 13 bases between them.

In its sample, this clone was seen a few times. The chain joins TRBV7-9 to TRBJ1-1; D gene uncertain. Germline CDR1 SEHNR, CDR2 FQNEAQ (reference sequence). V lost 1 base to trimming and J lost 5 bases, with 5 bases between them. This CDR3 is 12 amino acids long. The CDR3 loop reads CASSLEQTEAFF. CDR3 nucleotides: TGTGCCAGCAGCTTAGAGCAGACTGAAGCTTTCTTT.

This clone was counted only a few times. This chain links TRBV7-8 with TRBJ1-1; D gene uncertain. V lost 1 base and J 5 bases, leaving 11 bases between the germline ends. Germline V lookup: CDR1 SGHVS, CDR2 FQNEAQ. The CDR3 length is 14 residues. CDR3 nucleotide sequence: TGTGCCAGCAGCTTAGGTATTCGGGATACTGAAGCTTTCTTT. Protein: CASSLGIRDTEAFF.

This rearrangement joins TRBV3-1 (or the pseudogene TRBV3-2) to TRBJ2-1; D is undetermined. This CDR3 spans 15 amino acids. Germline CDR1 and CDR2: LGHDT and YNNKEL (reference sequence). The V end was cut by 0 bases, the J end by 4 bases, with 10 bases between. CDR3 in DNA: TGTGCCAGCAGCCAAGAGGGGTCGAGATACAATGAGCAGTTCTTC. It translates to CASSQEGSRYNEQFF.

This clone has only a few counts. The CDR3 loop is CSAQGAPGYTF. Written as DNA, the CDR3 is TGCAGTGCCCAGGGGGCACCTGGCTACACCTTC. The V call is TRBV20-1, the J call TRBJ1-2, with TRBD1 identical over 8 bases. There are 11 residues in the CDR3. The V gene's germline CDR1 is DFQATT and CDR2 SNEGSKA (reference sequence). V was pared by 6 bases and J by 7 bases, with 4 bases of the junction left unmatched.

This clone was recorded a few times. The chain is built from TRBV5-5 and TRBJ1-5, with a tentative D call TRBD1 (6 bases). V was trimmed by 2 bases and J by 7 bases, leaving 10 bases between them. The CDR3 covers 13 residues. Germline values: CDR1 SGHKS, CDR2 YYEKEE (reference sequence). The CDR3 sequence: CASSLQGRQPQHF. In nucleotides, the CDR3 is TGTGCCAGCAGCTTACAGGGAAGGCAGCCCCAGCATTTT.

This sequence joins TRBV20-1 and TRBJ1-1; D remains unclear. Germline V gene sequence: CDR1 DFQATT, CDR2 SNEGSKA (reference sequence). V dropped 6 bases and J dropped 2 bases, with 16 bases sitting between them. The CDR3 runs 14 residues. The CDR3 is CSASRWTYNTEAFF. The CDR3 nucleotides read TGCAGTGCCAGTCGTTGGACCTACAACACTGAAGCTTTCTTT.

The chain uses TRBV19 and TRBJ1-5; 8 bases match TRBD1. The CDR3 has 17 residues. V dropped 7 bases and J dropped 5; count of bases not matched to a gene: 16. The germline gives CDR1 LNHDA, CDR2 SQIVND (reference sequence). CDR3 coding DNA: TGTGCCAGTACACGGACAGGGAGATGGATAGGGGATCAGCCCCAGCATTTT. Translating gives CASTRTGRWIGDQPQHF.

CDR3 DNA sequence: TGTGCCAGCGCCTTAGCATCGGGGTACGAGCAGTACGTC. This codes for CASALASGYEQYV. The chain joins TRBV6-6 to TRBJ2-7; the D gene is possibly TRBD2 (5 bases). Germline V gene lookup returns CDR1 MNHNY and CDR2 SVGAGI (reference sequence). Deletions cut 8 bases from V and 4 bases from J, with 15 bases between. The CDR3 runs 13 residues.

This chain links TRBV7-2 with TRBJ1-5; no firm D call. In germline, CDR1 is SGHTA, CDR2 FQGNSA. The germline V and J ends were trimmed by 9 bases and 6 bases, with 24 bases remaining between them. The CDR3 is 16 residues long. The CDR3 coding sequence is TGTGCCAGAAAGTGGCAGGTCAATACCTGGTCTCAGCCCCAGCATTTT. Translated, it gives CARKWQVNTWSQPQHF.

The chain combines TRBV3-1 (or the pseudogene TRBV3-2) with TRBJ1-6, with D possibly TRBD1 on 6 matching bases. The germline CDR1 and CDR2 sequences are LGHDT and YNNKEL (reference sequence). V was pared by 3 bases and J by 14 bases, with 11 bases between. The CDR3 runs to 12 residues. CDR3 coding DNA: TGTGCCAGCAGCCAGGCGGACAGAGCCCTCCACTTT. It is translated as CASSQADRALHF.

V gene TRBV30 combines with J gene TRBJ1-6; TRBD1 aligns across 8 bases. The V gene end was trimmed by 7 bases and the J gene end by 9 bases; junction bases not matched to a gene: 11. This CDR3 comprises 14 residues. CDR1 and CDR2 (germline): GTSNPN, SVGIG (reference sequence). CDR3: CAFRAGGAGSPLHF. As DNA, the CDR3 is TGTGCCTTTAGAGCAGGGGGCGCAGGTTCACCCCTCCACTTT. The full variable domain, its missing parts supplied by reference TRBV30 and TRBJ1-6, is SQTIHQWPATLVQPVGSPLSLECTVEGTSNPNLYWYRQAAGRGLQLLFYSVGIGQISSEVPQNLSASRPQDRQFILSSKKLLLSDSGFYLCAFRAGGAGSPLHFGNGTRLTVT.